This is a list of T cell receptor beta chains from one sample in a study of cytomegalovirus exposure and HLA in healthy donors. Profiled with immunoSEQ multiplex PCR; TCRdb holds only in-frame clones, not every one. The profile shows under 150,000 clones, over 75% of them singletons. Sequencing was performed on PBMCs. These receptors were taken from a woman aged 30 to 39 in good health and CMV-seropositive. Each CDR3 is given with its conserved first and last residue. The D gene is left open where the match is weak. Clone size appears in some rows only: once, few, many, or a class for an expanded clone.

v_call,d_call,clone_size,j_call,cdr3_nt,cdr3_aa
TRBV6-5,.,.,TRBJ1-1,TGTGCCAGCATAGCAGTCGGACAGCTGAACACTGAAGCTTTCTTT,CASIAVGQLNTEAFF
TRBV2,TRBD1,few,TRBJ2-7,TGTGCCAGCAACCCGGACAGGGCGTCCTACGAGCAGTACTTC,CASNPDRASYEQYF
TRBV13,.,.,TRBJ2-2,TGTGCCAGCCTCCTCAGGGCTGGAGTCTACTCAGCGAACACCGGGGAGCTGTTTTTT,CASLLRAGVYSANTGELFF
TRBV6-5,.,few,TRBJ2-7,TGTGCCAGCAGTTACTCGTTCGGGGGGCCAACCTACGAGCAGTACTTC,CASSYSFGGPTYEQYF
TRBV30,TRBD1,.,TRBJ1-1,TGTGCCTGGAGTGTAGGGACAGGGGAAGCTTTCTTT,CAWSVGTGEAFF
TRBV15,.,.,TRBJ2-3,TGTGCCACCAGCAGAGTGGGACAAGATACGCAGTATTTT,CATSRVGQDTQYF
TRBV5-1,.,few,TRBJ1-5,TGCGCCAGCAGCTTGTCGGGCAATCAGCCCCAGCATTTT,CASSLSGNQPQHF
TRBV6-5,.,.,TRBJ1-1,TGTGCCAGCAACGAACGGCGGCAGGGAGAAGCTTTCTTT,CASNERRQGEAFF
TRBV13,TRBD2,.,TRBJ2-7,TGTGCCAGCAGCTCCACCGGGACTAGAGGCGAGCAGTACTTC,CASSSTGTRGEQYF
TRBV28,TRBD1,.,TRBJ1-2,TGTGCCAGCAGCTTGACAGGGCCCTATGGCTACACCTTC,CASSLTGPYGYTF
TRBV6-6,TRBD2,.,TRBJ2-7,TGTGCCAGCGCGGGGGGCTACGAGCAGTACTTC,CASAGGYEQYF
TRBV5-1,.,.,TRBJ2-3,TGCGCCAGCAGCTTGGATTTATCAGATACGCAGTATTTT,CASSLDLSDTQYF
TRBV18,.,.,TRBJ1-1,TGTGCCAGCTCACAACTCAGGGATAACACTGAAGCTTTCTTT,CASSQLRDNTEAFF
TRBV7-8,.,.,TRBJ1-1,TGTGCCAGCAGCTTAGTAACGGGGAACACTGAAGCTTTCTTT,CASSLVTGNTEAFF
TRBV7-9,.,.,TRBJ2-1,TGTGCCAGCAGCGCCGAGAAGTTCTTC,CASSAEKFF
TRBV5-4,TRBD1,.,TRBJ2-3,TGTGCCAGCAGCTCGCCCAGGACAGGGACGGTCTATACGCAGTATTTT,CASSSPRTGTVYTQYF
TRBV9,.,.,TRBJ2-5,TGTGCCAGCAGCGTAGGTGGGGGCCTAGAGACCCAGTACTTC,CASSVGGGLETQYF
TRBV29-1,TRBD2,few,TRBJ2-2,TGCAGCGTTGCGGGTGGTAGCGGGCACGACGGGGAGCTGTTTTTT,CSVAGGSGHDGELFF
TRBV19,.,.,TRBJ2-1,TGTGCCAGTAGTATAATCGCGACTAGTAACAATGAGCAGTTCTTC,CASSIIATSNNEQFF
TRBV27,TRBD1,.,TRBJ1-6,TGTGCCAGCAGTTTATCGGGGACAGCAACTATCCACTTT,CASSLSGTATIHF
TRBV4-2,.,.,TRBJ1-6,TGTGCCAGCAGCCAAGTGATCCTGAGGGGGAATAATTCACCCCTCCACTTT,CASSQVILRGNNSPLHF
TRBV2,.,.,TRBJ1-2,TGTGCCAGCAGCCGGCAGGGGTGGGGATCTTCGACTAACTATGGCTACACCTTC,CASSRQGWGSSTNYGYTF
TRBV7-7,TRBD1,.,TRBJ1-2,TGTGCTAGCAGCATCCGGGACAGGAGACCCTATGGCTACACCTTC,CASSIRDRRPYGYTF
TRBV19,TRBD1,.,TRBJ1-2,TGTGCCAGTAAAGGGACAGGGACTAACTATGGCTACACCTTC,CASKGTGTNYGYTF
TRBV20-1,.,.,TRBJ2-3,TGCAGTGGGGGGGTTTCGGTTACGCAGTATTTT,CSGGVSVTQYF
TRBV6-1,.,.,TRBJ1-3,TGTGCCAGCACCACTGGGAGGGGGATTGGAAACACCATATATTTT,CASTTGRGIGNTIYF
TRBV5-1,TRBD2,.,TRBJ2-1,TGCGCCAGCAGCTGGGGACCCTCCCTAGCGGGCCTGTACAATGAGCAGTTCTTC,CASSWGPSLAGLYNEQFF
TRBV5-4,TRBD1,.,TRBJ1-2,TGTGCCAGCAGCCCGGGGACAGGGGGCTTATACTATGGCTACACCTTC,CASSPGTGGLYYGYTF
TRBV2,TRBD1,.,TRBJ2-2,TGTGCCAGCAGTTACACAGGGGCTGGGGAGCTGTTTTTT,CASSYTGAGELFF
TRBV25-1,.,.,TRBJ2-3,TGTGCCAGCAGGGCAGGTCACACAGATACGCAGTATTTT,CASRAGHTDTQYF
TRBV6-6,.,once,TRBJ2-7,TGTGCCAGCAGTTACTCTGGAGGCTACTACGAGCAGTACTTC,CASSYSGGYYEQYF
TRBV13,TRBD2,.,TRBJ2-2,TGTGCCAGCAGCCCCGGACTAGCCCTCGCCGGGGAGCTGTTTTTT,CASSPGLALAGELFF
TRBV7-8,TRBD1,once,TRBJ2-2,TGTGCCAGCAGACGCATGGTGGACAGGGGGGACACCGGGGAGCTGTTTTTT,CASRRMVDRGDTGELFF
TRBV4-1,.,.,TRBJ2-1,TGCGCCAGCAGCCACCCGAGCTCCTACAATGAGCAGTTCTTC,CASSHPSSYNEQFF
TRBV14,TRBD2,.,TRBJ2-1,TGTGCCAGCAGCCAAGATTGGCTCAAAGCGGGGAATGAGCAGTTCTTC,CASSQDWLKAGNEQFF
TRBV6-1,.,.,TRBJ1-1,TGTGCCAGCAGTTCAGAACCAGGCGCTGAAGCTTTCTTT,CASSSEPGAEAFF
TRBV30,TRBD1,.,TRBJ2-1,TGTGCCTGGATAGACAGGGGATCCTACAATGAGCAGTTCTTC,CAWIDRGSYNEQFF
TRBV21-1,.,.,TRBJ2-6,TGTGCCAGCAGAAGAAAGGGGTCTGGGGCCAACGTCCTGACTTTC,CASRRKGSGANVLTF
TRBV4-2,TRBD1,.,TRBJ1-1,TGTGCCAGCAGCTCATCCGGGACAGAGAACACTGAAGCTTTCTTT,CASSSSGTENTEAFF
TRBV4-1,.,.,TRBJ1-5,TGCGCCAGCAGCCAAGGAGCAGGGTATCAGCCCCAGCATTTT,CASSQGAGYQPQHF
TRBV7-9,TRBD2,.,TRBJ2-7,TGTGCCGTAGCAGAGGGTCGACTAGCGGGAGGCCTAACCTACGAGCAGTACTTC,CAVAEGRLAGGLTYEQYF
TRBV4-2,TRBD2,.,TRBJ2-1,TGTGCCAGCAGCCAAGATCTAGCGGGAGGGGGATCTTACAATGAGCAGTTCTTC,CASSQDLAGGGSYNEQFF
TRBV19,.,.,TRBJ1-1,TGTGCCAGTGGAAGAGGGCTTAACACTGAAGCTTTCTTT,CASGRGLNTEAFF
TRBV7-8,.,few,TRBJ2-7,TGTGCCAGCAGCTTACGAGGCGGGGGCTATCCCTACGAGCAGTACTTC,CASSLRGGGYPYEQYF
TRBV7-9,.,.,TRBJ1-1,TGTGCCAGCAGTAATGACAGAACTGGAACAAAAGAAGCTTTCTTT,CASSNDRTGTKEAFF
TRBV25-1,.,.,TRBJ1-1,TGTGCCAGCAGTGAATTAGGGGCAACTGAAGCTTTCTTT,CASSELGATEAFF
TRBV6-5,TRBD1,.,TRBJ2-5,TGTGCCAGCAGAGCGACAGGGTCCCAAGAGACCCAGTACTTC,CASRATGSQETQYF
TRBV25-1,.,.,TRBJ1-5,TGTGCCAGCAGTCAGACCGGGGTCCAGCCCCAGCATTTT,CASSQTGVQPQHF
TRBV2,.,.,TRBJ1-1,TGTGCCAGCAGTGTCTACAGGGTGGGGACTGAAGCTTTCTTT,CASSVYRVGTEAFF
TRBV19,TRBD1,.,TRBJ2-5,TGTGCCAGTAGTGTCCGGACAGGGGAAGAGACCCAGTACTTC,CASSVRTGEETQYF
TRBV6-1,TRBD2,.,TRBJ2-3,TGTGCCAGCTATCGGCGGGAGGGGCCAGATACGCAGTATTTT,CASYRREGPDTQYF
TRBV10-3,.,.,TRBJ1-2,TGTGCCATCAGTGAATCGGACAGAAACTATGGCTACACCTTC,CAISESDRNYGYTF
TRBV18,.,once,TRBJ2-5,TGTGCCAGCTCACCATCAGAAGAGACCCAGTACTTC,CASSPSEETQYF
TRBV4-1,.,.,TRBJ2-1,TGCGCCAGCAGCCCGAGCCCAGCGAGCTCCTACAATGAGCAGTTCTTC,CASSPSPASSYNEQFF
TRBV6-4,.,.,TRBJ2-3,TGTGCCAGCGGCCCCACAGATACGCAGTATTTT,CASGPTDTQYF
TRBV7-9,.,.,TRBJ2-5,TGTGCCAGCAGCTTTATAGGGGATGGAGAGACCCAGTACTTC,CASSFIGDGETQYF
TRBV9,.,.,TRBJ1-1,TGTGCCAGCAGCGTAGATACAGGGTGGGGCACTGAAGCTTTCTTT,CASSVDTGWGTEAFF
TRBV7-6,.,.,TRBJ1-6,TGTGCCAGCAGCTTAGACGGGGGTGTGAATTCACCCCTCCACTTT,CASSLDGGVNSPLHF